A selection of T cell receptor beta chains follows, all from one sample in a study of blood T cells in healthy people across ages. TCRdb reanalysed the 5' RACE reads using MiXCR and keeps one entry per CDR3 protein. The data contain some 850,000 distinct CDR3 sequences, roughly 24% of them singletons. The same sample was also studied in work on T cells of mothers and their children.

Source material: blood. These receptor sequences come from a boy younger than 18 in good health. Both conserved end residues are part of each CDR3. The order of the fields is clone size, J gene, V gene, D gene, CDR3 protein, CDR3 DNA. D genes are given only for firm matches. Clone size is shown for a subset of rows, as once, few, many or a class of expanded clone.

abundance: few; j_gene: TRBJ2-7; v_gene: TRBV4-1; d_gene: .; CDR3aa: CASSRGRSDEQYF; CDR3nt: TGCGCCAGCAGCCGGGGACGGTCTGACGAGCAGTACTTC
abundance: few; j_gene: TRBJ1-1; v_gene: TRBV7-9; d_gene: .; CDR3aa: CASSPEWGQGTEAFF; CDR3nt: TGTGCCAGCAGCCCAGAATGGGGCCAGGGCACTGAAGCTTTCTTT
abundance: .; j_gene: TRBJ2-1; v_gene: TRBV29-1; d_gene: .; CDR3aa: CSVELSNEQFF; CDR3nt: TGCAGCGTTGAACTGTCCAATGAGCAGTTCTTC
abundance: .; j_gene: TRBJ2-5; v_gene: TRBV3-1; d_gene: .; CDR3aa: CASSQGPKTQYF; CDR3nt: TGTGCCAGCAGCCAAGGACCGAAGACCCAGTACTTC
abundance: few; j_gene: TRBJ2-7; v_gene: TRBV6-1; d_gene: .; CDR3aa: CASSGKTGYEQYF; CDR3nt: TGTGCCAGCAGTGGAAAGACAGGCTACGAGCAGTACTTC
abundance: few; j_gene: TRBJ1-2; v_gene: TRBV3-1; d_gene: .; CDR3aa: CASSQDGGRGYTF; CDR3nt: TGTGCCAGCAGCCAAGATGGAGGGCGCGGCTACACCTTC
abundance: .; j_gene: TRBJ2-4; v_gene: TRBV12-3/TRBV12-4; d_gene: .; CDR3aa: CASSLADIQYF; CDR3nt: TGTGCCAGCAGTTTAGCAGACATTCAGTACTTC
abundance: .; j_gene: TRBJ2-1; v_gene: TRBV6-6; d_gene: TRBD2; CDR3aa: CASSPERGGSYNEQFF; CDR3nt: TGTGCCAGCAGTCCTGAACGGGGGGGTAGCTACAATGAGCAGTTCTTC
abundance: .; j_gene: TRBJ2-3; v_gene: TRBV12-3/TRBV12-4; d_gene: .; CDR3aa: CASSLRAGFSDTQYF; CDR3nt: TGTGCCAGCAGTTTAAGAGCGGGTTTCTCAGATACGCAGTATTTT
abundance: .; j_gene: TRBJ1-2; v_gene: TRBV20-1; d_gene: .; CDR3aa: CSARESGVKDYGYTF; CDR3nt: TGCAGTGCTAGAGAGTCAGGGGTAAAGGACTATGGCTACACCTTC
abundance: few; j_gene: TRBJ2-2; v_gene: TRBV12-3/TRBV12-4; d_gene: .; CDR3aa: CASTSPRENTGELFF; CDR3nt: TGTGCCAGCACCTCCCCCAGGGAGAACACCGGGGAGCTGTTTTTT
abundance: .; j_gene: TRBJ2-3; v_gene: TRBV6-5; d_gene: .; CDR3aa: CASSYSYYSSTDTQYF; CDR3nt: TGTGCCAGCAGTTACTCGTACTACTCTAGCACAGATACGCAGTATTTT
abundance: .; j_gene: TRBJ2-7; v_gene: TRBV5-1; d_gene: TRBD2; CDR3aa: CASPARGEENEQYF; CDR3nt: TGCGCCAGCCCTGCCCGGGGGGAGGAGAACGAGCAGTACTTC
abundance: .; j_gene: TRBJ2-1; v_gene: TRBV5-1; d_gene: .; CDR3aa: CASSLKSRGSYNEQFF; CDR3nt: TGCGCCAGCAGCTTGAAATCCCGGGGGTCCTACAATGAGCAGTTCTTC
abundance: .; j_gene: TRBJ2-1; v_gene: TRBV12-3/TRBV12-4; d_gene: TRBD2; CDR3aa: CASSFQRGGLYEQFF; CDR3nt: TGTGCCAGCAGTTTCCAACGGGGGGGCTTGTATGAGCAGTTCTTC
abundance: .; j_gene: TRBJ1-1; v_gene: TRBV7-8; d_gene: TRBD1; CDR3aa: CASSFDRGWTEAFF; CDR3nt: TGTGCCAGCAGCTTTGACAGGGGGTGGACTGAAGCTTTCTTT
abundance: few; j_gene: TRBJ2-1; v_gene: TRBV12-3/TRBV12-4; d_gene: .; CDR3aa: CASSSGLPSYEQFF; CDR3nt: TGTGCCAGCAGCTCAGGACTACCCTCCTATGAGCAGTTCTTC
abundance: few; j_gene: TRBJ2-6; v_gene: TRBV5-1; d_gene: .; CDR3aa: CASSPRGSSGANVLTF; CDR3nt: TGCGCCAGCAGCCCGAGGGGGAGCTCTGGGGCCAACGTCCTGACTTTC
abundance: .; j_gene: TRBJ1-2; v_gene: TRBV20-1; d_gene: .; CDR3aa: CSAPTGAISGYTF; CDR3nt: TGCAGTGCTCCGACAGGAGCTATCAGTGGCTACACCTTC
abundance: few; j_gene: TRBJ2-3; v_gene: TRBV6-6; d_gene: .; CDR3aa: CASSSTVGGTDTQYF; CDR3nt: TGTGCCAGCAGTTCCACCGTGGGGGGCACAGATACGCAGTATTTT
abundance: .; j_gene: TRBJ1-5; v_gene: TRBV7-2; d_gene: .; CDR3aa: CASSSDGGQPQHF; CDR3nt: TGTGCCAGCAGCTCCGACGGGGGTCAGCCCCAGCATTTT
abundance: few; j_gene: TRBJ2-5; v_gene: TRBV27; d_gene: TRBD1; CDR3aa: CASSLQTGGEGTQYF; CDR3nt: TGTGCCAGCAGTTTACAGACAGGGGGGGAAGGGACCCAGTACTTC
abundance: .; j_gene: TRBJ2-5; v_gene: TRBV6-5; d_gene: .; CDR3aa: CASSYSPQGLQETQYF; CDR3nt: TGTGCCAGCAGTTACTCGCCCCAGGGGCTCCAAGAGACCCAGTACTTC
abundance: few; j_gene: TRBJ1-4; v_gene: TRBV27; d_gene: .; CDR3aa: CASSLLQGLGEKLFF; CDR3nt: TGTGCCAGCAGTTTACTCCAGGGGCTAGGTGAAAAACTGTTTTTT
abundance: .; j_gene: TRBJ1-4; v_gene: TRBV15; d_gene: .; CDR3aa: CATSRDQGATNEKLFF; CDR3nt: TGTGCCACCAGCAGAGATCAGGGAGCAACCAATGAAAAACTGTTTTTT
abundance: few; j_gene: TRBJ2-2; v_gene: TRBV12-3/TRBV12-4; d_gene: TRBD1; CDR3aa: CASSRQGRVGELFF; CDR3nt: TGTGCCAGCAGTAGACAGGGACGGGTCGGGGAGCTGTTTTTT
abundance: .; j_gene: TRBJ2-5; v_gene: TRBV4-2; d_gene: .; CDR3aa: CASSQEGGVQETQYF; CDR3nt: TGTGCCAGCAGCCAAGAAGGTGGGGTCCAAGAGACCCAGTACTTC
abundance: few; j_gene: TRBJ2-1; v_gene: TRBV2; d_gene: TRBD2; CDR3aa: CASSGWTSGGISYNEQFF; CDR3nt: TGTGCCAGCAGTGGCTGGACTAGCGGGGGTATCTCCTACAATGAGCAGTTCTTC
abundance: .; j_gene: TRBJ2-7; v_gene: TRBV3-1; d_gene: .; CDR3aa: CASSQVVGSYEQYF; CDR3nt: TGTGCCAGCAGCCAAGTTGTGGGCTCCTACGAGCAGTACTTC
abundance: .; j_gene: TRBJ2-5; v_gene: TRBV4-2; d_gene: .; CDR3aa: CASSQGRRAKETQYF; CDR3nt: TGTGCCAGCAGCCAAGGTCGCAGGGCCAAAGAGACCCAGTACTTC
abundance: .; j_gene: TRBJ1-1; v_gene: TRBV6-5; d_gene: TRBD1; CDR3aa: CASSYSTGGADTEAFF; CDR3nt: TGTGCCAGCAGTTACTCGACAGGGGGCGCGGACACTGAAGCTTTCTTT
abundance: .; j_gene: TRBJ2-5; v_gene: TRBV6-6; d_gene: .; CDR3aa: CASSYSPRVGETQYF; CDR3nt: TGTGCCAGCAGTTACTCCCCCAGGGTGGGAGAGACCCAGTACTTC
abundance: few; j_gene: TRBJ2-5; v_gene: TRBV20-1; d_gene: TRBD1; CDR3aa: CSARDLGQGKETQYF; CDR3nt: TGCAGTGCTAGAGATCTGGGACAGGGAAAAGAGACCCAGTACTTC
abundance: few; j_gene: TRBJ2-1; v_gene: TRBV3-1; d_gene: TRBD1; CDR3aa: CASSRLVGGAGNEQFF; CDR3nt: TGTGCCAGCAGCCGATTGGTAGGGGGCGCGGGCAATGAGCAGTTCTTC
abundance: .; j_gene: TRBJ1-1; v_gene: TRBV9; d_gene: .; CDR3aa: CASSVGSGGSDEAFF; CDR3nt: TGTGCCAGCAGCGTAGGGTCTGGGGGCTCTGATGAAGCTTTCTTT
abundance: few; j_gene: TRBJ2-5; v_gene: TRBV20-1; d_gene: TRBD1; CDR3aa: CSADSGTVLNEETQYF; CDR3nt: TGCAGTGCCGATTCCGGGACAGTACTTAATGAAGAGACCCAGTACTTC
abundance: .; j_gene: TRBJ1-2; v_gene: TRBV20-1; d_gene: .; CDR3aa: CSATGQYGYTF; CDR3nt: TGCAGTGCTACGGGACAATATGGCTACACCTTC
abundance: few; j_gene: TRBJ1-2; v_gene: TRBV15; d_gene: TRBD1; CDR3aa: CATSRVTGQPQHTF; CDR3nt: TGTGCCACCAGCAGAGTGACGGGACAGCCACAACATACCTTC
abundance: few; j_gene: TRBJ2-2; v_gene: TRBV29-1; d_gene: TRBD1; CDR3aa: CSALGQPNTGELFF; CDR3nt: TGCAGCGCCTTGGGACAGCCAAACACCGGGGAGCTGTTTTTT
abundance: .; j_gene: TRBJ2-7; v_gene: TRBV12-3/TRBV12-4; d_gene: TRBD2; CDR3aa: CASSRIAGGNSYEQYF; CDR3nt: TGTGCCAGCAGTCGAATAGCGGGGGGCAACTCCTACGAGCAGTACTTC
abundance: .; j_gene: TRBJ1-5; v_gene: TRBV10-3; d_gene: .; CDR3aa: CATWTGGSDQPQHF; CDR3nt: TGTGCCACCTGGACGGGGGGTTCGGATCAGCCCCAGCATTTT
abundance: .; j_gene: TRBJ2-1; v_gene: TRBV29-1; d_gene: .; CDR3aa: CSVVETTYNEQFF; CDR3nt: TGCAGCGTTGTGGAGACTACATACAATGAGCAGTTCTTC
abundance: .; j_gene: TRBJ2-2; v_gene: TRBV12-3/TRBV12-4; d_gene: TRBD2; CDR3aa: CASSSSGGSLAGELFF; CDR3nt: TGTGCCAGCAGTTCCAGCGGGGGGTCCCTTGCCGGGGAGCTGTTTTTT
abundance: .; j_gene: TRBJ2-1; v_gene: TRBV29-1; d_gene: TRBD2; CDR3aa: CSVETSGGLSSYNEQFF; CDR3nt: TGCAGCGTTGAGACTAGCGGGGGACTTAGCTCCTACAATGAGCAGTTCTTC
abundance: many; j_gene: TRBJ2-4; v_gene: TRBV28; d_gene: .; CDR3aa: CASSYQRNIQYF; CDR3nt: TGTGCCAGCAGTTATCAGAGGAACATTCAGTACTTC
abundance: .; j_gene: TRBJ2-1; v_gene: TRBV14; d_gene: TRBD2; CDR3aa: CASSQQRGGGEQFF; CDR3nt: TGTGCCAGCAGCCAACAGCGGGGGGGCGGTGAGCAGTTCTTC
abundance: .; j_gene: TRBJ2-5; v_gene: TRBV7-2; d_gene: .; CDR3aa: CASSWGGAQETQYF; CDR3nt: TGTGCCAGCAGCTGGGGCGGGGCCCAAGAGACCCAGTACTTC
abundance: .; j_gene: TRBJ1-6; v_gene: TRBV7-6; d_gene: .; CDR3aa: CASSRHPRDNSPLHF; CDR3nt: TGTGCCAGCAGCCGACACCCGCGGGATAATTCACCCCTCCACTTT
abundance: .; j_gene: TRBJ2-2; v_gene: TRBV20-1; d_gene: .; CDR3aa: CSARGRPGELFF; CDR3nt: TGCAGTGCTAGAGGGCGCCCCGGGGAGCTGTTTTTT
abundance: .; j_gene: TRBJ1-1; v_gene: TRBV5-1; d_gene: .; CDR3aa: CASSLGGLRPKNTEAFF; CDR3nt: TGCGCCAGCAGCTTGGGAGGACTACGACCGAAGAACACTGAAGCTTTCTTT
abundance: few; j_gene: TRBJ2-7; v_gene: TRBV5-1; d_gene: TRBD1; CDR3aa: CASSQTGLGEQYF; CDR3nt: TGCGCCAGCAGCCAGACAGGGTTGGGCGAGCAGTACTTC
abundance: .; j_gene: TRBJ2-7; v_gene: TRBV12-3/TRBV12-4; d_gene: .; CDR3aa: CASAPTVARYEQYF; CDR3nt: TGTGCCAGCGCCCCGACAGTTGCGAGGTACGAGCAGTACTTC
abundance: few; j_gene: TRBJ1-4; v_gene: TRBV6-5; d_gene: .; CDR3aa: CASSYSRWGGEKLFF; CDR3nt: TGTGCCAGCAGTTACTCGAGGTGGGGAGGAGAAAAACTGTTTTTT
abundance: few; j_gene: TRBJ2-7; v_gene: TRBV6-5; d_gene: .; CDR3aa: CASSGHGLLYEQYF; CDR3nt: TGTGCCAGCAGCGGCCATGGGTTACTATACGAGCAGTACTTC
abundance: few; j_gene: TRBJ2-1; v_gene: TRBV6-1; d_gene: .; CDR3aa: CASSTREATSSYNEQFF; CDR3nt: TGTGCCAGCAGCACTAGAGAGGCGACGAGCTCCTACAATGAGCAGTTCTTC
abundance: few; j_gene: TRBJ2-3; v_gene: TRBV6-5; d_gene: TRBD2; CDR3aa: CASSYSALLAAGGDTQYF; CDR3nt: TGTGCCAGCAGTTACTCGGCACTACTAGCGGCGGGAGGAGATACGCAGTATTTT
abundance: .; j_gene: TRBJ2-2; v_gene: TRBV20-1; d_gene: .; CDR3aa: CSAASGVADTGKLFF; CDR3nt: TGCAGTGCCGCAAGTGGGGTGGCGGACACCGGGAAGCTGTTTTTT
abundance: .; j_gene: TRBJ1-6; v_gene: TRBV9; d_gene: .; CDR3aa: CASSDDRNNSPLHF; CDR3nt: TGTGCCAGCAGCGATGACAGGAATAATTCACCCCTCCACTTT
abundance: .; j_gene: TRBJ2-5; v_gene: TRBV5-5; d_gene: TRBD1; CDR3aa: CASSLGAGTGIRETQYF; CDR3nt: TGTGCCAGCAGCTTGGGGGCTGGGACAGGGATAAGAGAGACCCAGTACTTC
abundance: .; j_gene: TRBJ2-3; v_gene: TRBV7-3; d_gene: .; CDR3aa: CASTEADTQYF; CDR3nt: TGTGCCAGCACCGAAGCAGATACGCAGTATTTT